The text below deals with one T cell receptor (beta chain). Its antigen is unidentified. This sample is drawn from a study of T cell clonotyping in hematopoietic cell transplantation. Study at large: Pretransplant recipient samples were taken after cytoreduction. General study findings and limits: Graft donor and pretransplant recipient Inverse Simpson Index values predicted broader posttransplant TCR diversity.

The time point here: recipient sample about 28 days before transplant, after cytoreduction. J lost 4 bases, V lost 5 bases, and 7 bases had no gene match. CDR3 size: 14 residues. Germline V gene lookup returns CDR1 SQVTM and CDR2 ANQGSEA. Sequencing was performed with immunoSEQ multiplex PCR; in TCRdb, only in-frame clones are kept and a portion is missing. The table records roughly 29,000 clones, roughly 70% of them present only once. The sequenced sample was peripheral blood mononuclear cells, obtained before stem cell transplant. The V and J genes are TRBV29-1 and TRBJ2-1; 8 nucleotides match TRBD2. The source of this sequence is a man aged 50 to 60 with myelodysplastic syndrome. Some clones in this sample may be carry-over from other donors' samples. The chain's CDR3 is CSVLRPGGYNEQFF. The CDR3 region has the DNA TGCAGCGTTCTCCGGCCGGGGGGGTACAATGAGCAGTTCTTC.